Included here is one T cell receptor beta chain sequence, with context. The data were obtained in a study of T cell responses to AZD1222 COVID-19 vaccine. Whole-study context: Pooling of second doses given at about 4 or about 12 weeks was done.

V was trimmed by 7 bases and J by 5 bases, leaving 12 bases between them. This CDR3 is 13 amino acids long. CDR1 and CDR2 (germline): MNHEY, SVGAGI. Clones were sequenced by immunoSEQ multiplex PCR, and TCRdb holds only the in-frame ones, with some missing. The sample contains over 150,000 clones, over 75% of which appear only once. The sequenced sample was peripheral blood, obtained on day 0 of AZD1222 vaccination. The receptor was isolated from an adult in good health. The V gene is TRBV6-5, the J gene TRBJ1-5; D call uncertain. The CDR3 spells CASIPGEYQPQHF. In DNA form, the CDR3 reads TGTGCCAGCATACCGGGAGAATATCAGCCCCAGCATTTT.